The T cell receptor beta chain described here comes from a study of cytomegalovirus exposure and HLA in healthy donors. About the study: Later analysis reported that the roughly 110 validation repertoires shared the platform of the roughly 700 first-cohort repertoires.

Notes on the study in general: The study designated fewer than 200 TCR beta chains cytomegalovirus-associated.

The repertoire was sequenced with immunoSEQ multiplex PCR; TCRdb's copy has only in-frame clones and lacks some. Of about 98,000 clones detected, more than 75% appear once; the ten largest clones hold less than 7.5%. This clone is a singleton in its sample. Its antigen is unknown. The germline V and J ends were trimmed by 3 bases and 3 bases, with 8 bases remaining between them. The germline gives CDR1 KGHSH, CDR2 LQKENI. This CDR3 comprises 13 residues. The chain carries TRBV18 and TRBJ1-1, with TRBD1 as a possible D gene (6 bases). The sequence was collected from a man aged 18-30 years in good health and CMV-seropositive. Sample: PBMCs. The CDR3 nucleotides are TGTGCCAGCTCACCGAGGGGGTACACTGAAGCTTTCTTT. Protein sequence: CASSPRGYTEAFF. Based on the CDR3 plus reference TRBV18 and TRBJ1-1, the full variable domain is NAGVMQNPRHLVRRRGQEARLRCSPMKGHSHVYWYRQLPEEGLKFMVYLQKENIIDESGMPKERFSAEFPKEGPSILRIQQVVRGDSAAYFCASSPRGYTEAFFGQGTRLTVV.